The T cell receptor (beta chain) under discussion was sequenced for a study of shared clonotypes between healthy human individuals. CDR1 is KGHSY and CDR2 is FQNENV in the germline V gene. The ends were cut back, 6 bases at V and 6 bases at J, with 12 bases in the middle. The CDR3 is 13 residues long. Some clones are missing from TCRdb's copy, which holds only in-frame ones; the method was immunoSEQ multiplex PCR. The table records over 2 million clones, about 95% of them present only once. The receptor comes from a man younger than 35 in good health. The chain joins TRBV16 to TRBJ2-1; D remains unclear. Sequencing input: naive CD4+ T cells sorted from blood. Sample subset: CD45RA+ positively selected. The CDR3 DNA follows: TGTGCCAGCAGGGAGTATGCTCTCAATGAGCAGTTCTTC. This sequence encodes CASREYALNEQFF.